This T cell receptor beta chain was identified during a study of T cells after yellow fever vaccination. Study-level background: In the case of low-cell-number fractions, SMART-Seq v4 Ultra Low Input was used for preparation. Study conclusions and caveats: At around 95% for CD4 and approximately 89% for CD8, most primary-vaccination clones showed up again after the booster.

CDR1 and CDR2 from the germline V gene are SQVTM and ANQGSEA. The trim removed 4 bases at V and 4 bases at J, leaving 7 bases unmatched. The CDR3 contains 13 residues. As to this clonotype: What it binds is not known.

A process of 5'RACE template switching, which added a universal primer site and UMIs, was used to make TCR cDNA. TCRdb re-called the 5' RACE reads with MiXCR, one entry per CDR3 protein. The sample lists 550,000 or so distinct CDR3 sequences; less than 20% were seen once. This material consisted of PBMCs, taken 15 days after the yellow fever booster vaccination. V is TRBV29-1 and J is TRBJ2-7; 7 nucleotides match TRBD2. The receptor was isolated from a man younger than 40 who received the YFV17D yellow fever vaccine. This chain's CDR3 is CSVGIAGGYEQYF. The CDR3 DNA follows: TGCAGCGTTGGAATAGCGGGCGGGTACGAGCAGTACTTC.